This T cell receptor beta chain stems from a study of blood T cells in healthy people across ages. PCR was performed a second time for roughly 7 to 11 cycles using a sample-barcoded 5' primer and a J-beta primer mix. Each CDR3 protein is one row after TCRdb ran MiXCR on the 5' RACE reads. The top ten clones hold 17% of a sample with approximately 810,000 distinct CDR3 sequences, 29% of them seen once. There are a few counts of this clonotype. This CDR3 spans 16 amino acids. Per the germline V gene, CDR1 is MGHDK and CDR2 is SYGVNS. V shed 6 bases and J 0 bases; nucleotides not matched to a gene: 5. Sequenced input: blood. The gene calls are TRBV25-1 and TRBJ1-6, with 7 bases fitting TRBD1. This sequence was found in an elderly woman in good health. The CDR3 DNA reads as TGTGCCAGCAGGGAACAGGGGTTCTCCTATAATTCACCCCTCCACTTT. Its translation: CASREQGFSYNSPLHF.